This note documents a single T cell receptor (beta chain) sequence. Vbeta (60) and Jbeta (13) primers were used in the PCR. TCRdb's table, derived via immunoSEQ multiplex PCR, lists solely in-frame clones and lacks some. This table lists approximately 110,000 clones. The data originate from a study of cytomegalovirus exposure and HLA in healthy donors. Trimming cost V 7 bases and J 3 bases; bases outside gene matches: 3. The CDR3 sequence is 15 residues long. Germline V gene data show CDR1 as MNHNS and CDR2 as SASEGT. The receptor's source is a man aged 18 to 30 in good health and CMV-seronegative. The rearrangement joins TRBV6-1 to TRBJ2-2; 12 nucleotides match TRBD2. The specimen was PBMCs. CDR3 DNA sequence: TGTGCCAGCACTTGGACTAGCGGGGACACCGGGGAGCTGTTTTTT. Its translation: CASTWTSGDTGELFF.